This record covers a single TCR beta chain. This specimen comes from a study of cytomegalovirus exposure and HLA in healthy donors. Study overall: Per a later analysis, the roughly 670 first-cohort and about 120 validation repertoires shared one platform.

Here immunoSEQ multiplex PCR was the method, and the copy in TCRdb shows in-frame clones only, minus some. The sample lists 78,000 or so clones, around 94% seen once, with approximately 3% in the top ten. Germline V gives CDR1 SGDLS, CDR2 YYNGEE. Trimming took off 2 bases at V and 1 base at J, with 11 bases between the two ends. CDR3 length: 15 residues. This sequence originates from a woman aged 18-35 years in good health and CMV-seropositive. Sequencing input: PBMCs. The V call is TRBV9, the J call TRBJ2-3, with D perhaps TRBD1 (5 bases). The CDR3 region has the DNA TGTGCCAGCAGCGTCGCAGGGTTTGGCACAGATACGCAGTATTTT. This gives the protein CASSVAGFGTDTQYF.